A selection of T cell receptor beta chains follows, all from one sample in a study of cytomegalovirus exposure and HLA in healthy donors. Repertoires were generated with immunoSEQ multiplex PCR, while TCRdb's copy carries only in-frame clones and drops some. The table gives some 130,000 clones; the top ten clones make up around 1.6% of it. The sequenced sample was PBMCs. The origin of the receptors is a woman aged 40 to 49 in good health and CMV-seropositive. Each CDR3 is given with its conserved first and last residue. A D gene is named only where the DNA matches it firmly.

>TRBV4-3|NA|TRBJ2-7
TGCGCCAGCAGCAAAGGCCCGGGGGAAGGGTACGAGCAGTACTTC
CASSKGPGEGYEQYF
>TRBV9|NA|TRBJ2-3
TGTGCCAGCAGCGTACCAACGTCATCTGATTCAACGGCAGATACGCAGTATTTT
CASSVPTSSDSTADTQYF
>TRBV5-5|NA|TRBJ1-1
TGTGCCAGCAGCCGCGCCTCTACAGGGGAAGCTTTCTTT
CASSRASTGEAFF
>TRBV5-4|TRBD2|TRBJ2-7
TGTGCCAGCAGCAACCCGGCGGCGGGGGGATTCTACGAGCAGTACTTC
CASSNPAAGGFYEQYF
>TRBV19|TRBD1|TRBJ1-1
TGTGCCAGTAGTACCTGGGACAGAGAAGCTTTCTTT
CASSTWDREAFF
>TRBV7-9|TRBD1|TRBJ1-5
TGTGCCAGCAGCTTAGGAGGTAGGACAGGGGGCAATCAGCCCCAGCATTTT
CASSLGGRTGGNQPQHF
>TRBV14|NA|TRBJ2-3
TGTGCCAGCAGCCAGTCCCCTACCCTAACAGATACGCAGTATTTT
CASSQSPTLTDTQYF
>TRBV5-6|TRBD2|TRBJ2-1
TGTGCCAGCAGCTCCCTCGGAGCGGGGTCCTACAATGAGCAGTTCTTC
CASSSLGAGSYNEQFF
>TRBV19|NA|TRBJ2-1
TGTGCCAGTAGTCATCCAGCGGGTAGCTCCTACAATGAGCAGTTCTTC
CASSHPAGSSYNEQFF
>TRBV5-8|TRBD2|TRBJ2-7
TGTGCCAGCAGCCTCGGGGCGGGAGTCCCCTACGAGCAGTACTTC
CASSLGAGVPYEQYF
>TRBV6-6|TRBD2|TRBJ2-7
TGTGCCAGCAGTTACTCAGAAAAGCGGGGGTCCTACGAGCAGTACTTC
CASSYSEKRGSYEQYF
>TRBV19|TRBD1|TRBJ2-5
TGTGCCAGTAGTACCCAGGGGGCTTGGGAGACCCAGTACTTC
CASSTQGAWETQYF
>TRBV7-9|TRBD1|TRBJ2-2
TGTGCCAGCAGCTTATCACAGGGGCTAATGAACACCGGGGAGCTGTTTTTT
CASSLSQGLMNTGELFF
>TRBV9|NA|TRBJ2-2
TGTGCCAGCAGCGTAGACTTACCGGGATCCACCGGGGAGCTGTTTTTT
CASSVDLPGSTGELFF
>TRBV13|NA|TRBJ1-5
TGTGCCAGCAGCCGAGCTAATCAGCCCCAGCATTTT
CASSRANQPQHF
>TRBV2|NA|TRBJ2-7
TGTGCCAGCAGGGGCCCCCACGAGCAGTACTTC
CASRGPHEQYF
>TRBV10-2|NA|TRBJ1-5
TGCGCCAGCAGTGTATACGGGGGTAGGCATCAGCCCCAGCATTTT
CASSVYGGRHQPQHF
>TRBV6-1|NA|TRBJ1-2
TGTGCCAGCCATTGGGGGCGTGACTATGGCTACACCTTC
CASHWGRDYGYTF
>TRBV5-4|NA|TRBJ2-4
TGTGCCAGCAGCGCCAGGGGCTCCAACATTCAGTACTTC
CASSARGSNIQYF
>TRBV7-2|NA|TRBJ2-3
TGTGCCAGCAGTCGCTCTTTGACAGCCTTCACAGATACGCAGTATTTT
CASSRSLTAFTDTQYF
>TRBV28|NA|TRBJ2-1
TGTGCCAGCAGCCCCCACAGGGCCTACAATGAGCAGTTCTTC
CASSPHRAYNEQFF
>TRBV29-1|TRBD1|TRBJ1-2
TGCAGCGTTGAAGACGGGGGTTTACAGGGGGTGTATGGCTACACCTTC
CSVEDGGLQGVYGYTF
>TRBV6-1|NA|TRBJ1-4
TGTGCCAGCAGTTCCAGCAGGGCGGCTAATGAAAAACTGTTTTTT
CASSSSRAANEKLFF
>TRBV15|NA|TRBJ1-5
TGTGCCACCAGCCAAGGGAGGGGAACCCAGCCCCAGCATTTT
CATSQGRGTQPQHF
>TRBV19|TRBD1|TRBJ2-5
TGTGCCAGTAGGGGGACAGCCTTTCAAGAGACCCAGTACTTC
CASRGTAFQETQYF
>TRBV6-6|TRBD1|TRBJ2-5
TGTGCCAGCAGTTCGGACAGGGGAATGGAGACCCAGTACTTC
CASSSDRGMETQYF
>TRBV10-3|NA|TRBJ1-2
TGTGCCACACAGGAGGGCTACACCTTC
CATQEGYTF
>TRBV28|TRBD1|TRBJ1-3
TGTGCCAGCAGCTACCCGGACAGGGTGGCTGGAAACACCATATATTTT
CASSYPDRVAGNTIYF
>TRBV6-6|TRBD1|TRBJ1-6
TGTGCCAGCAGCCCGGGACAGGGTAATTCACCCCTCCACTTT
CASSPGQGNSPLHF
>TRBV19|NA|TRBJ2-3
TGTGCCAGTAGTATGTGGCAGTCTCGCACAGATACGCAGTATTTT
CASSMWQSRTDTQYF
>TRBV7-2|NA|TRBJ2-7
TGTGCCAGCAGCTTAACGGAGGTATGGGAGCAGTACTTC
CASSLTEVWEQYF
>TRBV9|NA|TRBJ1-2
TGTGCCAGCAGCGGCGACAGCCACTATGGCTACACCTTC
CASSGDSHYGYTF